The TCR beta chain described here comes from a study of STAT5B mutations in CD4+ large granular lymphocyte leukemia. Overall study results and limits: Main leukemic clonotypes were patient-specific, but roughly 26% appeared at low frequency elsewhere. Higher CD4+ than CD8+ T-LGLL clonality might reflect small sample size.

Buffy coats from healthy blood donors served as controls. The protocol was immunoSEQ multiplex PCR, while the TCRdb copy is restricted to in-frame clones and leaves out a portion. The data show around 21,000 clones, with less than 80% seen just once and around 4% held by the top ten. CDR1 is MNHEY, CDR2 SVGAGI, per germline. The CDR3 totals 13 residues. Trimming pared 2 bases from V and 5 bases from J, leaving 9 bases between. A word on this clone: No antigen is known for it.

Sequencing was performed on CD4+ T cells from blood buffy coats. V gene TRBV6-5 combines with J gene TRBJ1-1; tentative D call: TRBD1 (5 bases). The origin of this receptor is a human donor in good health. CDR3 coding DNA: TGTGCCAGCAGTTACAGGGACGGTACTGAAGCTTTCTTT. Its translation is CASSYRDGTEAFF.